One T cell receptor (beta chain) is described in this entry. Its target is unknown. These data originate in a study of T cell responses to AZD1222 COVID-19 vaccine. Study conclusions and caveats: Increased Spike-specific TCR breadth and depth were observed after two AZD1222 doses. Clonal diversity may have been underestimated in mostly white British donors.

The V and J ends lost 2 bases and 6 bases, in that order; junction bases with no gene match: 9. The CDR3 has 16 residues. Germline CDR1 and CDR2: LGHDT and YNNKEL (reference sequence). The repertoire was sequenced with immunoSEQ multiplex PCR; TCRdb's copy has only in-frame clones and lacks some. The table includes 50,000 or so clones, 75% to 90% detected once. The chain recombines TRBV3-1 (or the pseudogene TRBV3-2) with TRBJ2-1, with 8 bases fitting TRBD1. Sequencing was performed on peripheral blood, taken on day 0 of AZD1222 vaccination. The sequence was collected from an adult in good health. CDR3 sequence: CASSQQGTGTPNEQFF. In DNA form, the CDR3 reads TGTGCCAGCAGCCAACAAGGGACAGGAACTCCCAATGAGCAGTTCTTC.